This T cell receptor (beta chain) comes out of a study of cytomegalovirus exposure and HLA in healthy donors. General observations from the study: In a later analysis, CMV-associated beta chains were mostly HLA-associated, it appeared.

V trimming: 8 bases; J trimming: 4 bases; junction bases outside the gene matches: 9. Germline V lookup: CDR1 GTSNPN, CDR2 SVGIG (reference sequence). The CDR3 extends over 14 amino acids. The PCR was carried out with 60 Vbeta primers and 13 Jbeta primers. Using immunoSEQ multiplex PCR, the repertoire was profiled, and TCRdb retains in-frame clones only, with some absent. Among 95,000 to 100,000 clones listed, approximately 80% were seen once. Only a few counts were recorded for this clone. What it binds is not known. The specimen sequenced was PBMCs. The rearrangement joins TRBV30 to TRBJ2-2; 8 bases are shared with TRBD1. This TCR was recovered from a female donor in good health and CMV-seropositive. The CDR3 sequence: CAQTGTGGTGELFF. Here the CDR3 DNA reads TGTGCCCAGACGGGAACAGGGGGCACCGGGGAGCTGTTTTTT.